A selection of T cell receptor beta chains follows, all from one sample in a study of blood T cell repertoires in COVID-19. TCRdb keeps only in-frame clones here, not all; method: immunoSEQ multiplex PCR. Among around 370,000 clones listed, 88% were seen once. The sequenced material came from peripheral blood. The origin of the receptors is a woman in her 70s with COVID-19, enrolled during active disease. Each CDR3 is given with its conserved first and last residue. A D gene is named only where the DNA matches it firmly. Expanded clones are given a class, and other clones once, few, many or no size at all.

CDR3nt	CDR3aa	d_gene	v_gene	j_gene	abundance
TGTGCCAGTACCATCGGGAGTTCCTCCTCCTCCTACGAGCAGTACTTC	CASTIGSSSSSYEQYF	-	TRBV19	TRBJ2-7	-
TGTGCCAGCAGTGTAGATTACAATGAGCAGTTCTTC	CASSVDYNEQFF	-	TRBV2	TRBJ2-1	-
TGTGCCGGGATGGGCGGGAACGGGGCCAACGTCCTGACTTTC	CAGMGGNGANVLTF	-	TRBV6-1	TRBJ2-6	-
TGTGCCAGCCGATTCTACTCCGGAGAGACCCAGTACTTC	CASRFYSGETQYF	-	TRBV2	TRBJ2-5	-
TGTGCCAGCAGCCGAAACAGGGTAGGAGACTATGGCTACACCTTC	CASSRNRVGDYGYTF	-	TRBV6-2/TRBV6-3	TRBJ1-2	-
TGTGCCAGCAGCGTGGGGTCTGGCTTCGACAGTTATGGCTACACCTTC	CASSVGSGFDSYGYTF	-	TRBV9	TRBJ1-2	-
TGCAGCGTTGATAGCGGGGGGAGCACAGATACGCAGTATTTT	CSVDSGGSTDTQYF	TRBD2	TRBV29-1	TRBJ2-3	-
TGTGCCAGCAGCTCGGGGGGGCTGAGGACAGATACGCAGTATTTT	CASSSGGLRTDTQYF	TRBD2	TRBV5-4	TRBJ2-3	-
TGTGCCAGCAAGGGGCGGGGGCAGCCCCAGCATTTT	CASKGRGQPQHF	-	TRBV2	TRBJ1-5	-
TGTGCCACCAGTGACACTTCAAGTTCCAATGAAAAACTGTTTTTT	CATSDTSSSNEKLFF	-	TRBV24-1	TRBJ1-4	-
TGTGCCAGTAGACCCCGTGGCAGTGATTCCTATGGCTACACCTTC	CASRPRGSDSYGYTF	-	TRBV19	TRBJ1-2	-
TGTGCCAGCTCACCCCAATCAGGGAGGTACGAGCAGTACTTC	CASSPQSGRYEQYF	-	TRBV18	TRBJ2-7	-
TGTGCCAGCAGCGCACCAACAGGGGCGGGCTACACCTTC	CASSAPTGAGYTF	TRBD1	TRBV5-6	TRBJ1-2	-
TGTGCCAGCACTGGGCCGTCACGCGGAGGGGCTTTCTTT	CASTGPSRGGAFF	-	TRBV12-3/TRBV12-4	TRBJ1-1	-
TGCAGTGCTGGCTATCAGGGTGAAGCTTTCTTT	CSAGYQGEAFF	-	TRBV20-1	TRBJ1-1	-
TGTGCCAGCAGCCAAACGGGACAGGGGATGACCGGGGAGCTGTTTTTT	CASSQTGQGMTGELFF	TRBD1	TRBV14	TRBJ2-2	-
TGTGCCAGCAGTTCCAGTTCTCCCTACGAGCAGTACTTC	CASSSSSPYEQYF	-	TRBV28	TRBJ2-7	-
TGTGCCAGCAGCGGGACAGGTCAGGATGGCTACACCTTC	CASSGTGQDGYTF	TRBD1	TRBV7-9	TRBJ1-2	few
TGCGCCAGCAGCCTCGGGACAGGAGAGACCCAGTACTTC	CASSLGTGETQYF	TRBD1	TRBV5-1	TRBJ2-5	-
TGCGCCAGCAGCTTCCGGGACAGGGAGTACGAGCAGTACTTC	CASSFRDREYEQYF	TRBD1	TRBV5-1	TRBJ2-7	-
TGTGCCAGCAGTTTATGGACAGGGTTCAAAAATGGCTACACCTTC	CASSLWTGFKNGYTF	TRBD1	TRBV28	TRBJ1-2	once
TGTGCCAGCAGTTACTTGCAGGGATGGACCGGGGAGCTGTTTTTT	CASSYLQGWTGELFF	-	TRBV6-5	TRBJ2-2	-
TGCGCCAGCAGTCATAATTTCTTT	CASSHNFF	-	TRBV23-1	TRBJ1-1	-
TGTGCCAGTAGTATAGAGGGGACAGCAAACTTTAAATTAGCCAAAAACATTCAGTACTTC	CASSIEGTANFKLAKNIQYF	TRBD1	TRBV19	TRBJ2-4	-
TGTGCCAGCAGCTGGACGGCCCGGACAGGGGGCACTGAAGCTTTCTTT	CASSWTARTGGTEAFF	TRBD1	TRBV7-8	TRBJ1-1	-
TGTGCCAGCAGCCCTCGGGGCGGGGGAGGAAATGAGCAGTTCTTC	CASSPRGGGGNEQFF	TRBD2	TRBV3-1/TRBV3-2	TRBJ2-1	-
TGCGCCAGCAGCCAAGAGCGGTTGAACACTGAAGCTTTCTTT	CASSQERLNTEAFF	-	TRBV4-1	TRBJ1-1	few